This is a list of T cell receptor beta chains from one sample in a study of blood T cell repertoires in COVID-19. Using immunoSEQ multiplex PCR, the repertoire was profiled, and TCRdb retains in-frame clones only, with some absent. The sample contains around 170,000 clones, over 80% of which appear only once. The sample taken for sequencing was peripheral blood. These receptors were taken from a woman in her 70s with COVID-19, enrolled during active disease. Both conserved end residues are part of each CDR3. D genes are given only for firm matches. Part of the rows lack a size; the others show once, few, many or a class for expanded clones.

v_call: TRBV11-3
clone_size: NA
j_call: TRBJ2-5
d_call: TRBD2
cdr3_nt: TGTGCCAGCAGCCCGGGGACTAGCGGGAGCGGGGAGACCCAGTACTTC
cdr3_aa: CASSPGTSGSGETQYF

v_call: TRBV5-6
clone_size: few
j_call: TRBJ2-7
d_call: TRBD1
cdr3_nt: TGTGCCAGCAGCTTAACCGGGACAGGCCCTTTGGAGCAGTACTTC
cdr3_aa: CASSLTGTGPLEQYF

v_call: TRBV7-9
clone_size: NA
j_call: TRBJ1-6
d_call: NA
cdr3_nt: TGTGCCAGCAGCTTTGATCGGAATTCACCCCTCCACTTT
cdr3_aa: CASSFDRNSPLHF

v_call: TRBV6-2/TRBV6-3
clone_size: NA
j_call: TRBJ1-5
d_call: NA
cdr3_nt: TGTGCCAGCAGTTACCTCGGGACCCTAAGCGGGAATCAGCCCCAGCATTTT
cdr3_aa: CASSYLGTLSGNQPQHF

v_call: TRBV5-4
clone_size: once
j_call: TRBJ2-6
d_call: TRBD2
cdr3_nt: TGTGCCAGCAGCTCCCTAGCGGGAGGGCCCTCTGGGGCCAACGTCCTGACTTTC
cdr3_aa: CASSSLAGGPSGANVLTF

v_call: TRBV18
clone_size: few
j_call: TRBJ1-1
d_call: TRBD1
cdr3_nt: TGTGCCAGCTCACTTAGCCGGGACAGGGGTCTGACTGAAGCTTTCTTT
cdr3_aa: CASSLSRDRGLTEAFF

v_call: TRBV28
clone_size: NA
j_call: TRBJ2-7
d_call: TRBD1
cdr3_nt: TGTGCCAGCAGTTTAAGACAGGGGTCCTACGAGCAGTACTTC
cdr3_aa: CASSLRQGSYEQYF

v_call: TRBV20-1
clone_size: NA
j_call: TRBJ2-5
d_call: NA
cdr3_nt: TGCAGTGCTAGTGGGACTGTTAAAGAGACCCAGTACTTC
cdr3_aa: CSASGTVKETQYF

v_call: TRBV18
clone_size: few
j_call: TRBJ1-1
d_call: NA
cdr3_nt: TGTGCCAGCTCACCACCGAGGAACACTGAAGCTTTCTTT
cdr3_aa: CASSPPRNTEAFF

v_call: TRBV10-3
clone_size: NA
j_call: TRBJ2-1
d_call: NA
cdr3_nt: TGTGCCATCAGGTCCCCTACTAGCAATGAGCAGTTCTTC
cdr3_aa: CAIRSPTSNEQFF

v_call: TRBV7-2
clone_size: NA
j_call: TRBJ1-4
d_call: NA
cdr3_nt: TGTGCCAGCAGTCCCGGGGGGGGGATGAAAAAACTGTTTTTT
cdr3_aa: CASSPGGGMKKLFF

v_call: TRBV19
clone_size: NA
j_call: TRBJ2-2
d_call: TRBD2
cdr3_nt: TGTGCCAGTAGTCCCTACAGCGGGAGGGCCATTACCGGGGAGCTGTTTTTT
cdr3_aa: CASSPYSGRAITGELFF

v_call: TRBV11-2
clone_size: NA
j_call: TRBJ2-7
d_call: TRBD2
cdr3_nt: TGTGCCAGCAGTTCCTTGACTAGCGGTACCTACGAGCAGTACTTC
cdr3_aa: CASSSLTSGTYEQYF

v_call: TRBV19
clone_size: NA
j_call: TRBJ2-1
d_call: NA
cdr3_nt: TGTGCCAGTAGTATCGCAGGTAATGAGCAGTTCTTC
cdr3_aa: CASSIAGNEQFF

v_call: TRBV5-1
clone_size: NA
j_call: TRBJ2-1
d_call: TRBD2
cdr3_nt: TGCGCCAGCAGCTTGCCAGCGGGAGAAAGTAGTGAGCAGTTCTTC
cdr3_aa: CASSLPAGESSEQFF

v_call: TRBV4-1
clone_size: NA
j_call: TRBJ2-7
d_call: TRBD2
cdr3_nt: TGCGCCAGCAGCCCGTTTGCGGGAGGGTGGGAGCAGTACTTC
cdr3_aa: CASSPFAGGWEQYF

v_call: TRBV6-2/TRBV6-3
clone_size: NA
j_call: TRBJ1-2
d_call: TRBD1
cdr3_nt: TGTGCCAGCAGTTCCCAAGGCAGGGGGCTAATCTCCTACACCTTC
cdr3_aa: CASSSQGRGLISYTF

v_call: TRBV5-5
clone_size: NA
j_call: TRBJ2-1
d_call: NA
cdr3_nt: TGTGCCAGCAGCCCTAGACAGGATCCCTACAATGAGCAGTTCTTC
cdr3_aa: CASSPRQDPYNEQFF

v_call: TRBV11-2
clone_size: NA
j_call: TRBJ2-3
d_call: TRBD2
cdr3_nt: TGTGCCAGCAGCACCCGTAGCGGGAGGGCCACAGATACGCAGTATTTT
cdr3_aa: CASSTRSGRATDTQYF

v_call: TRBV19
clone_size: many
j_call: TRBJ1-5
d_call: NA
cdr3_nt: TGTGCCAGTAGTATAGATCACAGATATCAGCCCCAGCATTTT
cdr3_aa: CASSIDHRYQPQHF

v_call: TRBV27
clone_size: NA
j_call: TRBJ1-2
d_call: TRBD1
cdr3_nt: TGTGCCAGCAGTGAGGACAGGGGACTTCGGGGCTACACCTTC
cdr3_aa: CASSEDRGLRGYTF

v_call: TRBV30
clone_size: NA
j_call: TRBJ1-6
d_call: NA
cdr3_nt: TGTGCCTGGGGACAGAGGGAAAATTCACCCCTCCACTTT
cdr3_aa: CAWGQRENSPLHF

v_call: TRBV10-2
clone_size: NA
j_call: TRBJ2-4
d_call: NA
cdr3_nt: TGCGCCAGCAAAGGCGGGACGGCCAAAAACATTCAGTACTTC
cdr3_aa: CASKGGTAKNIQYF

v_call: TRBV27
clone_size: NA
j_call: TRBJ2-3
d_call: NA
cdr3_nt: TGTGCCAGCAGTCAGAACCCGGGATTAACGCAGTATTTT
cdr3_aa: CASSQNPGLTQYF

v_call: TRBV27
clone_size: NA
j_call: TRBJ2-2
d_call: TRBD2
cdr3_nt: TGTGCCAGCAGTCCGTCCCTAGCGGCGGGGGAGCTGTTTTTT
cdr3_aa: CASSPSLAAGELFF

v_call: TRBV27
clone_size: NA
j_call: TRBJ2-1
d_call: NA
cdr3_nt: TGTGCCAGCAGTCTGTTAGTGGAGAATATCTACAATGAGCAGTTCTTC
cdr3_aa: CASSLLVENIYNEQFF

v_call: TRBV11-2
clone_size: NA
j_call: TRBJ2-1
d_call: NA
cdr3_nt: TGTGCCAGCAGCCTGGTCAGGGGAAATGAGCAGTTCTTC
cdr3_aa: CASSLVRGNEQFF

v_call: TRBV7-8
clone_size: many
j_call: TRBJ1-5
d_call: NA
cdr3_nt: TGTGCCAGCAGCTTAGAACGATTCTCAAGGGGTGACAATCAGCCCCAGCATTTT
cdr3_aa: CASSLERFSRGDNQPQHF

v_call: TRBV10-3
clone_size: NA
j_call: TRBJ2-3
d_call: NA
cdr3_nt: TGTGCCATCGGTCCCACAGGTTTCCGCACAGATACGCAGTATTTT
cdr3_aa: CAIGPTGFRTDTQYF

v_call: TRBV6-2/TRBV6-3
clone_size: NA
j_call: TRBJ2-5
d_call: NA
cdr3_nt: TGTGCCAGCAGTTACACGCGCGGGGAGACCCAGTACTTC
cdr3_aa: CASSYTRGETQYF